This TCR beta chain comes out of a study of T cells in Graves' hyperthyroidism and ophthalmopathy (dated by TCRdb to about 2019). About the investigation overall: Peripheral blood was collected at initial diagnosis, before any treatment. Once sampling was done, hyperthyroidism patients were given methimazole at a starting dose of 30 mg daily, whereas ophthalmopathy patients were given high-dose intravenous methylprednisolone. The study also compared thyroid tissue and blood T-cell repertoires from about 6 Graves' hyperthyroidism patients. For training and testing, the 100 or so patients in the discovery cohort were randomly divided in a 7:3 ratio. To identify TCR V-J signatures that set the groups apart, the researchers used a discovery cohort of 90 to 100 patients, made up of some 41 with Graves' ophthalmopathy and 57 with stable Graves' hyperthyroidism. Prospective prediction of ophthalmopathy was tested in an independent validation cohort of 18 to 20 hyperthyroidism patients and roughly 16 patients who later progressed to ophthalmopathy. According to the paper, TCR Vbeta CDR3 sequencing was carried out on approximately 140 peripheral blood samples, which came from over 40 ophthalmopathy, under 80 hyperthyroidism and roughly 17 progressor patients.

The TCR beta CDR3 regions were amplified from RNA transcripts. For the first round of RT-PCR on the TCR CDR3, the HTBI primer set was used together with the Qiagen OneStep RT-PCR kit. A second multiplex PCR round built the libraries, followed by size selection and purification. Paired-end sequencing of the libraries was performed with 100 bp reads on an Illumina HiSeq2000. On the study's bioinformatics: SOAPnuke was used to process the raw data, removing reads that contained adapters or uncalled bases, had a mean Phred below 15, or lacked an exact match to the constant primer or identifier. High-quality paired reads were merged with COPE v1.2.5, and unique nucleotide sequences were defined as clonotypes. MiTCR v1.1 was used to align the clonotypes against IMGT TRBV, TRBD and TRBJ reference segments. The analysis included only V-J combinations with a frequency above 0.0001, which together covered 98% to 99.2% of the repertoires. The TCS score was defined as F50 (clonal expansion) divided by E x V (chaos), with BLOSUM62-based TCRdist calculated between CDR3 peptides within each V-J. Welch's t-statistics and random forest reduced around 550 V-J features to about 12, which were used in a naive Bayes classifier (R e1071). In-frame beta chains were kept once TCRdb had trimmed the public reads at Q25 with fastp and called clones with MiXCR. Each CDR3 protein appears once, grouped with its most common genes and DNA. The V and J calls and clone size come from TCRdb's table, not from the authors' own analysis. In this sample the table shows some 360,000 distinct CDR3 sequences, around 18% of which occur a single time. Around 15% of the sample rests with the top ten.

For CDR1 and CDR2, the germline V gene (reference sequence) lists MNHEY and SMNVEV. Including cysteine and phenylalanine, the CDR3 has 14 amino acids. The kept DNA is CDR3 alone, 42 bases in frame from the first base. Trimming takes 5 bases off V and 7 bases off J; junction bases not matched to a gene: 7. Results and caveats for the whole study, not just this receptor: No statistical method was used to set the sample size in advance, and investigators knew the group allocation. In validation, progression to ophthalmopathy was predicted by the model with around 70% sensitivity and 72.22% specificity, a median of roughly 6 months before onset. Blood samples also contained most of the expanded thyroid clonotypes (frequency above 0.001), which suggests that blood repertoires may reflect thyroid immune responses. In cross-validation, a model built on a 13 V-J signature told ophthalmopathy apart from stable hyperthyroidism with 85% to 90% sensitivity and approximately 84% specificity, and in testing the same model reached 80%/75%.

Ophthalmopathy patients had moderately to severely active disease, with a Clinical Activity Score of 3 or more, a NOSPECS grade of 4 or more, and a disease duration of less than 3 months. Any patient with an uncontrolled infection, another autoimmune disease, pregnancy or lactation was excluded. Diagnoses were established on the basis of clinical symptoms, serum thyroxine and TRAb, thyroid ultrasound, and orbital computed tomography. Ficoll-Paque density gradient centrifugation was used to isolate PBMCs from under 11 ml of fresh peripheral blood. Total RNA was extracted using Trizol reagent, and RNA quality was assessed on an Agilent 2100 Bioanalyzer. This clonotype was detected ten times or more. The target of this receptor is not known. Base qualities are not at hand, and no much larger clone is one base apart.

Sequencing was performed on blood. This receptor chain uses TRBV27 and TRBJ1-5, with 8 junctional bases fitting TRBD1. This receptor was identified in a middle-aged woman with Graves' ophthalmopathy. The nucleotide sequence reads TGTGCCAGCAGTCACGGACAGGGTAGACAGCCCCAGCATTTT. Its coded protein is CASSHGQGRQPQHF.